This TCR beta chain appears in the sequencing data of a study of shared T cell receptors in the human thymus. The CDR3 is 20 residues long. Trimming removed 0 bases at V and 0 bases at J, with 21 bases between. Germline assignment: CDR1 LGHNA and CDR2 YSLEER. Sequencing was performed with immunoSEQ multiplex PCR; in TCRdb, only in-frame clones are kept and a portion is missing. Of 700,000 or so clones listed, 70% to 90% are singletons. This sample also belongs to another study, concerning human thymus T cells.

The sequenced sample was thymocytes. The receptor was derived from a girl under three years old with a congenital heart defect. The J gene is TRBJ2-1, the V gene TRBV4-3; weak D call: TRBD2 (6 bases). The CDR3, as DNA: TGCGCCAGCAGCCAAGATTTTTTGTTGGCGGGGTCCCCCTCCTACAATGAGCAGTTCTTC. Translating gives CASSQDFLLAGSPSYNEQFF.